The source of this T cell receptor (beta chain) is a study of T cell responses to AZD1222 COVID-19 vaccine. Study overall: Pooled in the analysis were second doses at about 4 or about 12 weeks. Points from the study as a whole: Only after the peak T cell response were repertoires sampled. Females made up more of the donors, who were largely white British, and clonal diversity may have come out too low.

Here immunoSEQ multiplex PCR was the method, and the copy in TCRdb shows in-frame clones only, minus some. The sample contains roughly 100,000 clones, 91% of which appear only once. Germline V lookup: CDR1 SGHRS, CDR2 YFSETQ. V was trimmed by 0 bases and J by 8 bases, leaving 12 bases between them. The CDR3 runs 14 residues. A remark on this clone: Its cognate antigen is unknown.

This TCR was recovered from an adult in good health. Sequences were derived from peripheral blood, sampled on day 0 of AZD1222 vaccination. The rearrangement joins TRBV5-1 to TRBJ2-1, with D possibly matching TRBD2 (5 bases). DNA for the CDR3: TGCGCCAGCAGCTTGGCTCCAGCGGTGGATGAGCAGTTCTTC. This codes for CASSLAPAVDEQFF. The whole variable domain, remainder taken from reference TRBV5-1 and TRBJ2-1, is KAGVTQTPRYLIKTRGQQVTLSCSPISGHRSVSWYQQTPGQGLQFLFEYFSETQRNKGNFPGRFSGRQFSNSRSEMNVSTLELGDSALYLCASSLAPAVDEQFFGPGTRLTVL.